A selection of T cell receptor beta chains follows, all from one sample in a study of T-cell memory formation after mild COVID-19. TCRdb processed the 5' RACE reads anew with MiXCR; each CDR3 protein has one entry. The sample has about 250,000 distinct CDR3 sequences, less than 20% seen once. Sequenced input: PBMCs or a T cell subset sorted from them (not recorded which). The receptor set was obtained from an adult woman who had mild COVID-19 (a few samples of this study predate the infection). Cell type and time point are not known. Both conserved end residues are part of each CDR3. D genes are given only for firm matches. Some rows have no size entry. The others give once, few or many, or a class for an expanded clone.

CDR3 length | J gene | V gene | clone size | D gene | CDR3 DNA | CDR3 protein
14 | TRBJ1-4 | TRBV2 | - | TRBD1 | TGTGCCAGCATATCGACAGGGACTAATGAAAAACTGTTTTTT | CASISTGTNEKLFF
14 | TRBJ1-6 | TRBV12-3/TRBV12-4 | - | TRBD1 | TGTGCCAGCAGCTACAGGGGTGGGAATTCACCCCTCCACTTT | CASSYRGGNSPLHF
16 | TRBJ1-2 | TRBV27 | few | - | TGTGCCAGCAGTTTAGGCCGGGGAAGGCTGGGGTATGGCTACACCTTC | CASSLGRGRLGYGYTF
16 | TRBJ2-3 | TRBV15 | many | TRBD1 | TGTGCCACCAGCAGCAGACAGGGATCGGGCACAGATACGCAGTATTTT | CATSSRQGSGTDTQYF
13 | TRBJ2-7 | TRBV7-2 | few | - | TGTGCCAGCAGCTCCGGTGGTACCCACGAGCAGTACTTC | CASSSGGTHEQYF
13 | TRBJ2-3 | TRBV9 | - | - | TGTGCCAGCAGCGTAGTAGTGGGAGATACGCAGTATTTT | CASSVVVGDTQYF
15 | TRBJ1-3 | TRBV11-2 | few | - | TGTGCCAGCAGCCAACAGGTTTCCTCTGGAAACACCATATATTTT | CASSQQVSSGNTIYF
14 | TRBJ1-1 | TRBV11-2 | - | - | TGTGCCAGCAGCTTAAGGACCGGGAACACTGAAGCTTTCTTT | CASSLRTGNTEAFF
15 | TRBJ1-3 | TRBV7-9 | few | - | TGTGCCAGCAGCCCAGGCCTTAACTCTGGAAACACCATATATTTT | CASSPGLNSGNTIYF
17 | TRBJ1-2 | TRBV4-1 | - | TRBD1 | TGCGCCAGCAGCGCCCCAGAACGCCGCCGGGACAGCTATGGCTACACCTTC | CASSAPERRRDSYGYTF
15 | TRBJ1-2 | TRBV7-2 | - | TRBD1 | TGTGCCAGCAGCACACGGACAGGGGCCGTATATGGCTACACCTTC | CASSTRTGAVYGYTF
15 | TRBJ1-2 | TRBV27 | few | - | TGTGCCAGCAGTTTATCTCGTGGGGGAGGGTATGGCTACACCTTC | CASSLSRGGGYGYTF
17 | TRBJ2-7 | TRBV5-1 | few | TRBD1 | TGCGCCAGCAGCCCGGACCCGACAGGGGGCCTCTCCTACGAGCAGTACTTC | CASSPDPTGGLSYEQYF
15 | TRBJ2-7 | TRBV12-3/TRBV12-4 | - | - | TGTGCCAGCAGTTTGGGTCGGGGTAAAACCTACGAGCAGTACTTC | CASSLGRGKTYEQYF
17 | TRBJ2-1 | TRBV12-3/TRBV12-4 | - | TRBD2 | TGTGCCAGCAGCCGATCTTCTATGGCGGGGGGCCGGAATGAGCAGTTCTTC | CASSRSSMAGGRNEQFF
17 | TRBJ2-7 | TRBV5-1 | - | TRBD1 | TGCGCCAGCAGCTGGGGACAGGGGAGAATCAGTCTCTACGAGCAGTACTTC | CASSWGQGRISLYEQYF
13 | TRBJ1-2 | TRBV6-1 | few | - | TGTGCCAGCAGTGAAAACACCGATGGGGGCTACACCTTC | CASSENTDGGYTF
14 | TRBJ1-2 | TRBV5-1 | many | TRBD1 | TGCGCCAGCAGCTCGAGACAGGGGAACTATGGCTACACCTTC | CASSSRQGNYGYTF
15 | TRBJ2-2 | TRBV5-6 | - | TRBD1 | TGTGCCAGCAGCTTGCCAGACAGGGGTCCCGGGGAGCTGTTTTTT | CASSLPDRGPGELFF
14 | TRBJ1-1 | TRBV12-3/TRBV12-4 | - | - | TGTGCCAGCAGTTTAGCACAGACTAACACTGAAGCTTTCTTT | CASSLAQTNTEAFF
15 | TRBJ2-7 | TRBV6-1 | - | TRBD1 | TGTGCCAGCAGTGAGGGACAGATCGAAACATACGAGCAGTACTTC | CASSEGQIETYEQYF
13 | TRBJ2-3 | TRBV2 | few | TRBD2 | TGTGCCAGCGCGGGGGATTTCACAGATACGCAGTATTTT | CASAGDFTDTQYF
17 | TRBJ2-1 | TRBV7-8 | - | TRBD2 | TGTGCCAGCAGCTTAGGCGCTAGCGGGAGGGCCGACAATGAGCAGTTCTTC | CASSLGASGRADNEQFF
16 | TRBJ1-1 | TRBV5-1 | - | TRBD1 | TGCGCCAGCACCGGACAGGGAACGAGTATGAACACTGAAGCTTTCTTT | CASTGQGTSMNTEAFF
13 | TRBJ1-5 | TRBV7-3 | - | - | TGTGCCAGCAGCTTGGGAGGAGGTCAGCCCCAGCATTTT | CASSLGGGQPQHF
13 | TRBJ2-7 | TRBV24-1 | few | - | TGTGCCACCAGTGATTTGAGGGGGGACGAGCAGTACTTC | CATSDLRGDEQYF
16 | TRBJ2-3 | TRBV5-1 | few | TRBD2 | TGCGCCAGCAGCTTGGGACTAGCGGATGCCACAGATACGCAGTATTTT | CASSLGLADATDTQYF
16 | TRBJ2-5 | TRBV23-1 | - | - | TGCGCCAGCGGAACGGAAGGGGTTCGTGGGGAAGAGACCCAGTACTTC | CASGTEGVRGEETQYF
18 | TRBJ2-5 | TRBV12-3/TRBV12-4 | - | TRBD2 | TGTGCCAGCAGTTCAGGGACTAGCGGGTATCCCTCTTCGGAGACCCAGTACTTC | CASSSGTSGYPSSETQYF
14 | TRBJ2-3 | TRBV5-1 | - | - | TGCGCCAGCAGGAGACTCACGGCCACAGATACGCAGTATTTT | CASRRLTATDTQYF
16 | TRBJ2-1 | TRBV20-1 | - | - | TGCAGTGCTAGAGTCCCAGAACAGGGTAGGCACAATGAGCAGTTCTTC | CSARVPEQGRHNEQFF
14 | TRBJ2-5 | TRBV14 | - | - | TGTGCCAGCAGCCAAGAACCCGGAATGAAGACCCAGTACTTC | CASSQEPGMKTQYF
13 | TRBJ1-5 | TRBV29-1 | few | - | TGCAGCGCTGCGAGGGGTCTAGATCAGACCCAGCATTTT | CSAARGLDQTQHF
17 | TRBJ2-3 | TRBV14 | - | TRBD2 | TGTGCCAGCAGCCCCATGTCCGGGACTAGCGGGACAGATACGCAGTATTTT | CASSPMSGTSGTDTQYF
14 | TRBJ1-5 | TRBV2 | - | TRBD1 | TGTGCCAGCAGTGTTGGGACAGAGGGTCAGCCCCAGCATTTT | CASSVGTEGQPQHF